The rows below give T cell receptor beta chains drawn from one sample of a study of T cell responses to AZD1222 COVID-19 vaccine. Assay: immunoSEQ multiplex PCR; the TCRdb copy retains only in-frame clones and omits some. This sample has 130,000 or so clones, with over 75% found just once. The sample consisted of peripheral blood, taken on day 0 of AZD1222 vaccination. These receptor sequences come from an adult in good health. CDR3s include the opening cysteine and the closing phenylalanine or tryptophan. Each record gives: V gene, J gene, clone size, D gene, CDR3 protein, CDR3 DNA. A D gene is named only where the DNA matches it firmly. Size tells how often a clone was seen (once, few, many) or the class of an expanded clone, and some rows leave it out.

TRBV5-5	TRBJ1-2	-	-	CASSLGGNYGYTF	TGTGCCAGCAGCTTGGGGGGGAACTATGGCTACACCTTC
TRBV3-1/TRBV3-2	TRBJ1-3	-	-	CASSQGGENTIYF	TGTGCCAGCAGCCAAGGGGGGGAAAACACCATATATTTT
TRBV6-2/TRBV6-3	TRBJ1-5	-	-	CASSYSLQGARSQPQHF	TGTGCCAGCAGTTACTCCTTACAGGGAGCACGAAGCCAGCCCCAGCATTTT
TRBV5-1	TRBJ1-6	-	TRBD1	CASSFAGTGNSPLHF	TGCGCCAGCAGCTTCGCCGGGACAGGCAATTCACCCCTCCACTTT
TRBV6-5	TRBJ2-2	-	-	CASSAESAGELFF	TGTGCCAGCTCCGCCGAGAGTGCCGGGGAGCTGTTTTTT
TRBV6-6	TRBJ1-2	once	-	CASSDRKGDGYTF	TGTGCCAGCAGCGACAGGAAAGGGGATGGCTACACCTTC
TRBV19	TRBJ1-2	-	TRBD1	CASSEDRAGYTF	TGTGCCAGTAGTGAGGACAGGGCTGGCTACACCTTC
TRBV7-9	TRBJ1-2	-	TRBD1	CASTKGQGEMSGYTF	TGTGCCAGCACAAAGGGACAGGGGGAAATGAGTGGCTACACCTTC
TRBV6-5	TRBJ2-5	-	TRBD1	CASSKGQGRETQYF	TGTGCCAGCAGTAAGGGACAGGGGAGGGAGACCCAGTACTTC
TRBV6-5	TRBJ1-6	-	-	CASSHREGPLHF	TGTGCCAGCAGTCACCGGGAGGGACCCCTCCACTTT
TRBV2	TRBJ2-5	-	TRBD1	CASSGGQQETQYF	TGTGCCAGCAGTGGGGGACAGCAAGAGACCCAGTACTTC
TRBV24-1	TRBJ2-3	-	-	CATSDPRDAGTQYF	TGTGCCACCAGTGATCCTAGGGATGCGGGTACGCAGTATTTT
TRBV29-1	TRBJ1-2	-	-	CSVAGLGLNYGYTF	TGCAGCGTTGCGGGGTTAGGCCTTAACTATGGCTACACCTTC
TRBV28	TRBJ2-5	-	TRBD2	CASSPLRGGSGRETQYF	TGTGCCAGCAGTCCCCTTCGGGGCGGGAGTGGCAGAGAGACCCAGTACTTC
TRBV28	TRBJ1-3	-	-	CASSLDRSGNTIYF	TGTGCCAGCAGTTTAGATAGATCAGGAAACACCATATATTTT
TRBV29-1	TRBJ2-3	-	-	CSVVGLVTDTQYF	TGCAGCGTTGTTGGACTCGTCACAGATACGCAGTATTTT
TRBV5-1	TRBJ2-3	-	TRBD2	CASRLGWAGDADTQYF	TGCGCCAGCAGGCTTGGATGGGCGGGAGACGCAGATACGCAGTATTTT
TRBV5-8	TRBJ1-5	-	-	CASNRDLASNQPQHF	TGTGCCAGCAACAGGGACTTGGCGAGCAATCAGCCCCAGCATTTT
TRBV28	TRBJ2-3	-	-	CASSHDQGTGTDTQYF	TGTGCCAGCAGTCACGATCAGGGGACTGGCACAGATACGCAGTATTTT
TRBV10-3	TRBJ2-4	once	TRBD1	CAISDYGQENIQYF	TGTGCCATCAGTGATTACGGACAGGAGAACATTCAGTACTTC
TRBV29-1	TRBJ2-1	-	TRBD2	CSVEGLAGSLDEQFF	TGCAGCGTTGAAGGACTAGCGGGATCCTTAGATGAGCAGTTCTTC
TRBV7-9	TRBJ1-1	-	-	CASSPNGAIAFF	TGTGCCAGCAGCCCAAATGGCGCAATCGCTTTCTTT